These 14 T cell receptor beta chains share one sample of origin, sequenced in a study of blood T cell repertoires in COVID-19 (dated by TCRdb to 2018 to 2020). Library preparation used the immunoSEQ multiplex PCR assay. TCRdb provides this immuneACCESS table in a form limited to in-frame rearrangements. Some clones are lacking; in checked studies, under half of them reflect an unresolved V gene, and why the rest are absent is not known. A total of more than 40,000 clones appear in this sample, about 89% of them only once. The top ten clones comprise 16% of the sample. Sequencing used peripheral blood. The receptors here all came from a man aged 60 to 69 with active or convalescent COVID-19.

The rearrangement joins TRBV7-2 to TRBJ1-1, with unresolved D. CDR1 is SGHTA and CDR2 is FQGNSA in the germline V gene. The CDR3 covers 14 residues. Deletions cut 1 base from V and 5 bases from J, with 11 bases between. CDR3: CASSLVGGSTEAFF. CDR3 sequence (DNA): TGTGCCAGCAGCTTAGTGGGAGGTTCGACTGAAGCTTTCTTT.

The chain's CDR3 is CATSDLAGQGATYEQYF. CDR3 bases: TGTGCCACCAGTGATTTGGCAGGACAGGGGGCGACCTACGAGCAGTACTTC. The chain recombines TRBV24-1 with TRBJ2-7, with TRBD1 identical over 11 bases. Germline loops: CDR1 KGHDR, CDR2 SFDVKD. The CDR3 has 17 residues. The ends lost 0 bases at V and 2 bases at J; junction bases unmatched: 5.

The CDR3 nucleotides are TGTGCCAGCAGCAAAGGTTTACAGGGTTTCTCCAATGAAAAACTGTTTTTT. Its protein is CASSKGLQGFSNEKLFF. The chain carries TRBV21-1 and TRBJ1-4; the DNA was not compared with TRBD1, the D call given in the table. TRBV21-1 is given as a pseudogene. The CDR3 loop spans 17 amino acids.

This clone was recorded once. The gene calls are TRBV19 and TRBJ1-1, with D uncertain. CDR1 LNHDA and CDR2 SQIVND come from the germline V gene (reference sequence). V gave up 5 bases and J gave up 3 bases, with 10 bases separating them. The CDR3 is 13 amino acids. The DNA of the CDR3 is TGTGCCAGTAGTTTTCAGGTACACACTGAAGCTTTCTTT. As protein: CASSFQVHTEAFF.

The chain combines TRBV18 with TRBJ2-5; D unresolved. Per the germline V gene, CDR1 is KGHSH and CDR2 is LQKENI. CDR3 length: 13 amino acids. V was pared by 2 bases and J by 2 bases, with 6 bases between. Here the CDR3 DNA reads TGTGCCAGCTCACCAAGCAGGCAAGAGACCCAGTACTTC. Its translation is CASSPSRQETQYF.

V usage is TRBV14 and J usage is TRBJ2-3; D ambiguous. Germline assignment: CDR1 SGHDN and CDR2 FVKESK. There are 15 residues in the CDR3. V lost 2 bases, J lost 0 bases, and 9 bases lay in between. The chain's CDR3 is CASSQQLVSTDTQYF. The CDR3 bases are TGTGCCAGCAGCCAACAACTCGTGAGCACAGATACGCAGTATTTT.

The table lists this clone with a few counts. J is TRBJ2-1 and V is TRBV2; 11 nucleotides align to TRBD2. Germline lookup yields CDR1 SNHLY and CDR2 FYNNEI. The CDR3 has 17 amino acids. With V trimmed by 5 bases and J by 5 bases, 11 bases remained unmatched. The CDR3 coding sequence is TGTGCCAGCAGTCCCCCTGCGGGACTAGCGGTGAACAATGAGCAGTTCTTC. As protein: CASSPPAGLAVNNEQFF. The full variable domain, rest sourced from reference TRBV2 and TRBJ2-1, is EPEVTQTPSHQVTQMGQEVILRCVPISNHLYFYWYRQILGQKVEFLVSFYNNEISEKSEIFDDQFSVERPDGSNFTLKIRSTKLEDSAMYFCASSPPAGLAVNNEQFFGPGTRLTVL.

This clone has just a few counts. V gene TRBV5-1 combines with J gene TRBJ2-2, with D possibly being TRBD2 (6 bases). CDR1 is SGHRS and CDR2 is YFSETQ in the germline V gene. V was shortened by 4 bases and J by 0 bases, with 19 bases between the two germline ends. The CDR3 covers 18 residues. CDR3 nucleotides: TGCGCCAGCAGCCTTGGTGATCTTCCGGGGGCGAACACCGGGGAGCTGTTTTTT. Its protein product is CASSLGDLPGANTGELFF.

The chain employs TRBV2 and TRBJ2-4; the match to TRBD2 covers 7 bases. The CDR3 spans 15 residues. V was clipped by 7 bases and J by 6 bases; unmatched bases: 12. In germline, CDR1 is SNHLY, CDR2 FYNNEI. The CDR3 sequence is CASMREAGELNIQYF. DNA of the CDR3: TGTGCCAGCATGAGGGAGGCGGGGGAGTTAAACATTCAGTACTTC.

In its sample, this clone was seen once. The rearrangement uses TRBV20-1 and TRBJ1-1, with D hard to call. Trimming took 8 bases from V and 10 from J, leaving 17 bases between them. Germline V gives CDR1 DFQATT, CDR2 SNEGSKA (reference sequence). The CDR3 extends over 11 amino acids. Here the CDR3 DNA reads TGCAGTCCAGAGGGAGACAAGTCAGCTTTCTTT. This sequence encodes CSPEGDKSAFF.

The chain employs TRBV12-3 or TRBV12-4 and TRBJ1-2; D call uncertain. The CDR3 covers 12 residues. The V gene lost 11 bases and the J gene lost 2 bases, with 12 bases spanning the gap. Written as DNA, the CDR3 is TGTGCCTCATCATGGGAGAACTATGGCTACACCTTC. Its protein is CASSWENYGYTF.

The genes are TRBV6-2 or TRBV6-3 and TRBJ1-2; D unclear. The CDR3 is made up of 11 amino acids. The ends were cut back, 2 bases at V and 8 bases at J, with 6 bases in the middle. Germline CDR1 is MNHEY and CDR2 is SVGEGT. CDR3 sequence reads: CASSYRGGYTF. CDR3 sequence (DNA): TGTGCCAGCAGTTACAGAGGGGGCTACACCTTC.

CDR3 protein: CASSQEGGGAYTF. DNA for the CDR3: TGTGCCAGCAGCCAAGAAGGCGGGGGGGCCTACACCTTC. This sequence joins TRBV3-1 (or the pseudogene TRBV3-2) and TRBJ1-2; a weak D match, TRBD1 (6 bases). Germline V gene data show CDR1 as LGHDT and CDR2 as YNNKEL (reference sequence). This CDR3 is built from 13 residues. Trimming cost V 0 bases and J 10 bases, with 12 bases left between them.

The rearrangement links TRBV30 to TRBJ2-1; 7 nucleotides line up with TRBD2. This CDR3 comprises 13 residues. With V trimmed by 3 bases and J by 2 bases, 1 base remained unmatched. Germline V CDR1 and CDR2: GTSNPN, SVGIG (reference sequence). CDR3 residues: CAWRRGAYNEQFF. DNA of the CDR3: TGTGCCTGGAGACGGGGGGCCTACAATGAGCAGTTCTTC. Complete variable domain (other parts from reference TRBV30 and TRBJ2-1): SQTIHQWPATLVQPVGSPLSLECTVEGTSNPNLYWYRQAAGRGLQLLFYSVGIGQISSEVPQNLSASRPQDRQFILSSKKLLLSDSGFYLCAWRRGAYNEQFFGPGTRLTVL.